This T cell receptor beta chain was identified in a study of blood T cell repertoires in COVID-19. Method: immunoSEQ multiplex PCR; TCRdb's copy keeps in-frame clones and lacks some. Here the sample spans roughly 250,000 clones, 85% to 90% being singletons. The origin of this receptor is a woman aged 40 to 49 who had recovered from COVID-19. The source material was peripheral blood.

The CDR3 DNA follows: TGTGCCAGCAGCCGAAATTCCGGGGGGACTAGCGGGAGTGGGAATGAGCAGTTCTTC. It specifies CASSRNSGGTSGSGNEQFF. V and J are TRBV4-2 and TRBJ2-1, with TRBD2 identical over 14 bases. The CDR3 loop spans 19 amino acids. The trim removed 4 bases at V and 7 bases at J, leaving 15 bases unmatched. Germline CDR1 and CDR2: LGHNA and YNFKEQ.